The 26 T cell receptor beta chains in this list originate from one sample, sequenced in a study. MiXCR, run by TCRdb on the RT-PCR reads, gives a single entry per CDR3 protein. The table records hundreds of thousands of distinct CDR3 sequences, 12% to 15% of them present only once. Sequencing was done on a sample of memory CD4+ T cells from blood. These receptors were collected from a female donor in good health, serving as a healthy control.

The DNA for the CDR3 is TGCGCCAGCAGCTTGGCCGAGAGCTCTGGAAACACCATATATTTT. Its translation: CASSLAESSGNTIYF. This chain connects TRBV5-1 to TRBJ1-3; unclear D gene. Trimming left V 0 bases short and J 0 bases short, with 7 bases between. The germline V gene has CDR1 SGHRS and CDR2 YFSETQ. The CDR3 sequence is 15 residues long. The full variable domain, with the rest looked up from reference TRBV5-1 and TRBJ1-3, is KAGVTQTPRYLIKTRGQQVTLSCSPISGHRSVSWYQQTPGQGLQFLFEYFSETQRNKGNFPGRFSGRQFSNSRSEMNVSTLELGDSALYLCASSLAESSGNTIYFGEGSWLTVV.

The sample holds a few counts of this clonotype. This chain links TRBV27 with TRBJ2-2, with 8 bases fitting TRBD1. The CDR3 has 16 amino acids. CDR1 MNHEY and CDR2 SMNVEV come from the germline V gene (reference sequence). V gave up 6 bases and J gave up 4 bases; unmatched junction bases: 10. This CDR3 is CASSHRTGQITGELFF. As DNA, the CDR3 is TGTGCCAGCAGCCATCGGACAGGGCAAATCACCGGGGAGCTGTTTTTT.

This clonotype was detected once. The rearrangement uses TRBV23-1 and TRBJ2-7; D not certain. TRBV23-1 is labeled an ORF, and its function is uncertain. This CDR3 spans 13 amino acids. V was shortened by 3 bases and J by 2 bases, with 8 bases between the two germline ends. This CDR3 reads CASSHYMAYEQYF. CDR3 nucleotide sequence: TGCGCCAGCAGTCACTATATGGCCTACGAGCAGTACTTC.

This clonotype was picked up a small number of times. This sequence joins TRBV5-1 and TRBJ2-2; no definite D call. In germline, CDR1 is SGHRS, CDR2 YFSETQ. V was clipped by 0 bases and J by 5 bases, with 8 bases between them. The CDR3 is made up of 14 amino acids. The CDR3 spells CASSLDGETGELFF. The CDR3 bases are TGCGCCAGCAGCTTGGACGGAGAAACCGGGGAGCTGTTTTTT.

This clonotype has at least ten counts. The gene calls are TRBV2 and TRBJ2-7, with D perhaps TRBD2 (7 bases). This CDR3 has 13 residues. V shed 9 bases and J shed 1 base, with 13 bases lying between them. Per germline, CDR1 SNHLY and CDR2 FYNNEI. CDR3 sequence (DNA): TGTGCCAGTCTGCGGGGGCAGTCCTACGAGCAGTACTTC. Translation: CASLRGQSYEQYF.

The V and J genes are TRBV24-1 and TRBJ2-1; 8 nucleotides agree with TRBD2. Germline V CDR1 and CDR2: KGHDR, SFDVKD. The CDR3 length is 16 residues. The V gene end was trimmed by 3 bases and the J gene end by 6 bases; junction bases not matched to a gene: 9. The CDR3 reads CATSDVVLAGSNEQFF. The CDR3 region has the DNA TGTGCCACCAGTGATGTCGTTCTAGCGGGTAGCAATGAGCAGTTCTTC.

This clonotype was observed a few times. J is TRBJ2-1 and V is TRBV11-1; a possible D gene is TRBD2 (6 bases). Trimming removed 5 bases from V and 1 base from J, with 12 bases in between. This CDR3 has 15 amino acids. In germline, CDR1 is SGHAT, CDR2 FQDESV (reference sequence). For the CDR3, the DNA is TGTGCCAGCAGCCGGGACTCCCCATCCTACAATGAGCAGTTCTTC. This encodes CASSRDSPSYNEQFF.

The chain carries TRBV19 and TRBJ1-2, with a weak D call TRBD1 (5 bases). CDR3 length: 17 amino acids. Germline-derived CDR1 and CDR2 are LNHDA and SQIVND (reference sequence). The V gene lost 0 bases and the J gene lost 2 bases, with 16 bases spanning the gap. The chain's CDR3 is CASSIEAGQMINYGYTF. The CDR3 bases are TGTGCCAGTAGTATAGAGGCGGGGCAGATGATAAACTATGGCTACACCTTC.

The rearrangement links TRBV27 to TRBJ1-5; D remains unclear. The CDR3 extends over 15 amino acids. Trimming took 5 bases from V and 8 from J, leaving 19 bases between them. Germline V gene sequence: CDR1 MNHEY, CDR2 SMNVEV (reference sequence). CDR3 in DNA: TGTGCCAGCAGTCCAACCGGGTCCCCATGGGAGCCCCAGCATTTT. This sequence encodes CASSPTGSPWEPQHF.

As concerns this clonotype: At one of its ends the junction is not consistent with the germline gene, which may arise from a read error. The chain recombines TRBV3-1 with TRBJ2-1; 9 bases are shared with TRBD1. The CDR3 consists of 13 residues. Germline V gene sequence: CDR1 LGHDT, CDR2 YNNKEL (reference sequence). Here the CDR3 DNA reads TGTGCCAGCAGCCCCTCCCCGGACAGGGGAAAAGTCTTC. This codes for CASSPSPDRGKVF.

The chain uses TRBV12-3 or TRBV12-4 and TRBJ1-1, with D perhaps matching TRBD1 (5 bases). CDR3 size: 15 residues. The germline V and J ends were trimmed by 5 bases and 1 base, with 14 bases remaining between them. The DNA for the CDR3 is TGTGCCAGCAGTACGGGGACTGTCACGAACACTGAAGCTTTCTTT. This encodes CASSTGTVTNTEAFF.

The chain links TRBV4-2 to TRBJ2-7, with TRBD2 matching 13 bases. Germline CDR1 LGHNA, CDR2 YNFKEQ. The CDR3 loop spans 16 amino acids. The ends lost 4 bases at V and 3 bases at J; junction bases unmatched: 6. CDR3 sequence reads: CASSLGTSGESYEQYF. The CDR3 DNA follows: TGTGCCAGCAGCCTAGGGACTAGCGGGGAAAGCTACGAGCAGTACTTC.

The chain combines TRBV12-3 or TRBV12-4 with TRBJ1-1; 10 bases are a match to TRBD1. The CDR3 is made up of 15 amino acids. Unmatched junction bases numbered 9, after V lost 7 bases and J lost 4 bases. CDR3 residues: CASTPRGDRGTEAFF. DNA of the CDR3: TGTGCCAGCACTCCCCGGGGGGACAGGGGCACTGAAGCTTTCTTT.

This clonotype was seen only a few times. The chain uses TRBV27 and TRBJ1-2, with D uncertain. This CDR3 comprises 13 residues. The germline gives CDR1 MNHEY, CDR2 SMNVEV (reference sequence). The V gene lost 1 base and the J gene lost 8 bases, with 11 bases spanning the gap. The CDR3 coding sequence is TGTGCCAGCAGTTTATTACCCTCAGGAGGCTACACCTTC. Amino acids: CASSLLPSGGYTF.

Only a few counts were recorded for this clonotype. V is TRBV7-2 and J is TRBJ1-1; possible D gene TRBD1, 6 bases. The germline gives CDR1 SGHTA, CDR2 FQGNSA. The CDR3 contains 14 residues. With 9 bases removed from V and 4 bases from J, the gap between germline ends came to 18 bases. This CDR3 reads CASSPFGQSTEAFF. For the CDR3, the DNA is TGTGCCAGTTCCCCCTTTGGACAGAGCACTGAAGCTTTCTTT.

This chain connects TRBV5-1 to TRBJ2-2; no firm D call. V lost 0 bases to trimming and J lost 4 bases, with 13 bases between them. Looked up from germline, CDR1 is SGHRS and CDR2 is YFSETQ. CDR3 size: 16 residues. The CDR3: CASSLVPSGGTGELFF. The CDR3 region has the DNA TGCGCCAGCAGCTTGGTCCCCTCCGGCGGCACCGGGGAGCTGTTTTTT.

There are many counts of this clonotype. J is TRBJ2-7 and V is TRBV7-2; perhaps TRBD1 as D (5 bases). The CDR3 length is 14 residues. The V and J ends lost 5 bases and 2 bases respectively, with 13 bases between them. Germline assignment: CDR1 SGHTA and CDR2 FQGNSA. CDR3 in amino acids: CASSPNQGPYEQYF. The DNA of the CDR3 is TGTGCCAGCAGCCCCAATCAGGGCCCCTACGAGCAGTACTTC.

J is TRBJ2-7 and V is TRBV3-1; D not resolved. The V end was cut by 4 bases, the J end by 3 bases, with 13 bases between. Germline V gene data show CDR1 as LGHDT and CDR2 as YNNKEL (reference sequence). The CDR3 consists of 14 residues. The CDR3 DNA follows: TGTGCCAGCAGCCTCACTTCTCTCCACTACGAGCAGTACTTC. Residues: CASSLTSLHYEQYF.

The sample holds many counts of this clonotype. The genes are TRBV20-1 and TRBJ2-1; D gene uncertain. The V gene lost 1 base and the J gene lost 4 bases, with 5 bases spanning the gap. Germline assignment: CDR1 DFQATT and CDR2 SNEGSKA (reference sequence). The CDR3 is 12 amino acids. CDR3 in DNA: TGCAGTGCTAGAGGTCCTTACAATGAGCAGTTCTTC. Amino acids: CSARGPYNEQFF.

This clonotype occurred a few times. The rearrangement uses TRBV24-1 and TRBJ1-5; a possible D gene is TRBD1 (5 bases). Trimming took off 7 bases at V and 0 bases at J, with 12 bases between the two ends. Germline CDR1 is KGHDR and CDR2 is SFDVKD. The CDR3 has 15 amino acids. CDR3 residues: CATSQGRLSNQPQHF. For the CDR3, the DNA is TGTGCCACCAGCCAGGGTCGGCTTAGCAATCAGCCCCAGCATTTT.

This clonotype was detected many times. The rearrangement joins TRBV20-1 to TRBJ1-3; D is unclear. This CDR3 is 13 amino acids long. Germline V gives CDR1 DFQATT, CDR2 SNEGSKA (reference sequence). V was pared by 2 bases and J by 8 bases, with 13 bases between. CDR3 sequence (DNA): TGCAGTGCTAGACACGGGCAGCAGGACACCATATATTTT. It specifies CSARHGQQDTIYF.

This clonotype was picked up a small number of times. The V and J genes are TRBV7-2 and TRBJ1-2; the match to TRBD1 covers 7 bases. Per germline, CDR1 SGHTA and CDR2 FQGNSA. Trimming at V came to 5 bases and at J to 4 bases, leaving 10 bases not matched to a gene. This CDR3 has 15 amino acids. The CDR3 loop is CASSPREGAIYGYTF. The CDR3 DNA reads as TGTGCCAGCAGCCCTCGTGAGGGGGCCATCTATGGCTACACCTTC.

This clonotype was recorded at least ten times. The V gene is TRBV12-3 or TRBV12-4, the J gene TRBJ2-1, with TRBD2 matching over 8 bases. There are 12 residues in the CDR3. V was pared by 5 bases and J by 12 bases, with 6 bases of the junction left unmatched. DNA for the CDR3: TGTGCCAGCAGTCCCGGGACTAGAGTGCAGTTCTTC. Protein sequence: CASSPGTRVQFF.

This clonotype was seen only a few times. The chain has TRBV5-6 and TRBJ1-3, with D hard to call. CDR1 SGHDT and CDR2 YYEEEE come from the germline V gene. The V and J ends lost 4 bases and 8 bases respectively, with 19 bases between them. This CDR3 has 15 amino acids. CDR3 in amino acids: CASSRLGFKQYTIYF. In DNA form, the CDR3 reads TGTGCCAGCAGCCGCCTGGGATTCAAACAATACACCATATATTTT.

V and J are TRBV4-3 and TRBJ2-1, with D maybe TRBD1 (8 bases). The CDR3 loop spans 16 amino acids. Germline CDR1 LGHNA, CDR2 YSLEER. Trimming stripped 4 bases from V and 7 bases from J, with 20 bases between. The CDR3 is CASSPYNRGGRNEQFF. The DNA for the CDR3 is TGCGCCAGCAGCCCTTATAACAGGGGGGGTAGGAATGAGCAGTTCTTC.

This clonotype was observed a handful of times. The V and J genes are TRBV5-5 and TRBJ1-1; D is unresolved. Trimming cost V 0 bases and J 9 bases, with 18 bases left between them. This CDR3 region has 15 residues. Germline CDR1 is SGHKS and CDR2 is YYEKEE (reference sequence). The DNA of the CDR3 is TGTGCCAGCAGCTTGGATGCGGGTCTAACTGGAAAAGCTTTCTTT. Amino acids: CASSLDAGLTGKAFF.